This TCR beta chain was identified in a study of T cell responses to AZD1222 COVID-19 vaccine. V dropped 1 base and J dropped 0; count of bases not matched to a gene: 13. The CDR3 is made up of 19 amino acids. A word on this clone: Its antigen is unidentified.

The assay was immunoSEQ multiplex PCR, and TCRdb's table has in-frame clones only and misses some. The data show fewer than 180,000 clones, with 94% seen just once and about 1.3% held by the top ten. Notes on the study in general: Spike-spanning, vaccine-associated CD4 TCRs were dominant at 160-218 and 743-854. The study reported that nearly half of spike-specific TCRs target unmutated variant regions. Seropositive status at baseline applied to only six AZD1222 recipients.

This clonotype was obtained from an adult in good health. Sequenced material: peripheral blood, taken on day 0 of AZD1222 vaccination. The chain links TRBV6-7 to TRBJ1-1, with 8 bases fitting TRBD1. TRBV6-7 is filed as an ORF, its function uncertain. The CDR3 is CASSYCLDRVRDMNTEAFF. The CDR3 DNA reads TGTGCCAGCAGTTACTGTTTGGACAGGGTCCGAGACATGAACACTGAAGCTTTCTTT.